This TCR beta chain is from a study of patients and donors after allogeneic stem cell transplantation. CDR3 size: 14 residues. The germline V gene has CDR1 SGHKS and CDR2 YYEKEE (reference sequence). Trimming stripped 5 bases from V and 1 base from J, with 12 bases between. TCRdb fed the RT-PCR reads into MiXCR, producing one record per CDR3 protein. Counted here are some 880,000 distinct CDR3 sequences, about 20% occurring once; the ten biggest clones make up about 6%. The chain uses TRBV5-5 and TRBJ1-1; no clear D gene. Sequencing was done on a sample of blood, either unsorted or a sorted T cell fraction (not recorded which). The TCR was taken from a human donor who was either an allogeneic HSCT recipient or a stem cell or donor lymphocyte infusion donor (not recorded which). It is not recorded whose cells these are; they may come from a transplant donor. The CDR3: CASSNLRANTEAFF. The CDR3 DNA is TGTGCCAGCAGTAACCTACGGGCGAACACTGAAGCTTTCTTT.